These 13 T cell receptor beta chains were sequenced from one sample in a study of siplizumab effects on memory and regulatory T cells. Clones were sequenced by immunoSEQ multiplex PCR, and TCRdb holds only the in-frame ones, with some missing. The repertoire consists of some 65,000 clones, with 75% to 90% occurring once and the leading ten covering approximately 1.7%. Sequencing was performed on Tregs sorted from blood. The receptors derive from a human donor in good health.

The chain recombines TRBV12-5 with TRBJ2-5; 8 positions match TRBD2. This CDR3 region has 16 residues. From germline, CDR1 is LGHNT and CDR2 FRNRAP. Trimming took 4 bases from V and 4 from J; bases not matched to a gene: 11. DNA of the CDR3: TGTGCTAGTGGTTGGATCCCGAGCGGGAGTGGAGAGACCCAGTACTTC. It encodes CASGWIPSGSGETQYF.

This clone was recorded a few times. V and J are TRBV4-3 and TRBJ2-7; D is unresolved. Trimming cost V 0 bases and J 7 bases, with 13 bases left between them. Germline V gene data show CDR1 as LGHNA and CDR2 as YSLEER. The CDR3 loop spans 14 amino acids. The CDR3 loop reads CASSQEVYIGEQYF. CDR3 in DNA: TGCGCCAGCAGCCAAGAAGTTTATATCGGGGAGCAGTACTTC.

This clone was detected only once. This chain joins TRBV28 and TRBJ1-6, with 7 bases identical to TRBD1. Trimming removed 3 bases from V and 12 bases from J; junction bases left unmatched: 5. CDR1 is MDHEN and CDR2 is SYDVKM in the germline V gene. The CDR3 extends over 13 amino acids. The CDR3 region has the DNA TGTGCCAGCAGTTTTCAGGGGGGGGGACCCCTCCACTTT. It codes for CASSFQGGGPLHF.

Written as DNA, the CDR3 is TGTGCCAGCAGCTTAAATCCCGGGGTCAATGAGCAGTTCTTC. Protein product: CASSLNPGVNEQFF. The chain joins TRBV7-3 to TRBJ2-1, with D perhaps matching TRBD2 (5 bases). Germline V lookup: CDR1 SGHTA, CDR2 FQGTGA. The CDR3 runs to 14 residues. V was trimmed by 1 base and J by 6 bases, leaving 10 bases between them.

The chain links TRBV30 to TRBJ2-5; D is undetermined. The V end was cut by 4 bases, the J end by 2 bases, with 14 bases between. The CDR3 extends over 14 amino acids. The germline V gene encodes CDR1 GTSNPN and CDR2 SVGIG (reference sequence). CDR3 loop: CAWTKRQIQETQYF. The CDR3 DNA reads TGTGCCTGGACAAAGCGACAAATTCAAGAGACCCAGTACTTC.

The chain joins TRBV18 to TRBJ2-7; D is unclear. The germline V and J ends were trimmed by 3 bases and 1 base, with 10 bases remaining between them. Germline values: CDR1 KGHSH, CDR2 LQKENI. CDR3 length: 14 amino acids. The CDR3 DNA reads TGTGCCAGCTCACCCCGAGAAGGTTCCTACGAGCAGTACTTC. Translating gives CASSPREGSYEQYF.

V gene TRBV27 combines with J gene TRBJ1-3; no clear D. V shed 2 bases and J shed 0 bases, with 17 bases lying between them. This CDR3 contains 18 residues. Germline values: CDR1 MNHEY, CDR2 SMNVEV (reference sequence). CDR3 loop: CASSLRRVDMSSGNTIYF. The DNA of the CDR3 is TGTGCCAGCAGTTTACGCCGGGTAGACATGAGCTCTGGAAACACCATATATTTT.

J is TRBJ2-4 and V is TRBV6-5, with TRBD2 as a possible D gene (5 bases). Germline lookup yields CDR1 MNHEY and CDR2 SVGAGI. CDR3 length: 15 residues. Trimming stripped 6 bases from V and 3 bases from J, with 15 bases between. CDR3 DNA: TGTGCCAGCAGGGATATAACACGGGGCAAAAACATTCAGTACTTC. This sequence encodes CASRDITRGKNIQYF.

This clone was found a few times. This chain links TRBV19 with TRBJ2-7; possibly TRBD1 for D (6 bases). CDR1 is LNHDA, CDR2 SQIVND, per germline (reference sequence). The CDR3 has 12 residues. The V end was cut by 6 bases, the J end by 3 bases, with 9 bases between. CDR3 DNA: TGTGCCAGTAGCGGGACACACTACGAGCAGTACTTC. It codes for CASSGTHYEQYF.

The CDR3 loop reads CASSVHPTSILAQTDTQYF. The CDR3 DNA reads TGTGCCAGCAGCGTACATCCTACATCCATACTAGCGCAGACAGATACGCAGTATTTT. This chain uses TRBV9 with TRBJ2-3; 7 nucleotides agree with TRBD2. Per germline, CDR1 SGDLS and CDR2 YYNGEE. V was clipped by 1 base and J by 3 bases; unmatched bases: 17. The CDR3 loop spans 19 amino acids.

This chain uses TRBV7-2 with TRBJ2-7, with 12 bases that match TRBD2. V lost 2 bases, J lost 5 bases, and 4 bases stayed unmatched. The CDR3 is 15 residues long. From germline, CDR1 is SGHTA and CDR2 FQGNSA. The CDR3 loop is CASSLTSGRYDEQYF. Written as DNA, the CDR3 is TGTGCCAGCAGCTTAACTAGCGGGAGGTACGACGAGCAGTACTTC.

Here the CDR3 reads CASSIGRANYGYTF. In DNA, the CDR3 is TGTGCCAGTAGTATAGGTAGAGCTAACTATGGCTACACCTTC. The gene calls are TRBV19 and TRBJ1-2; D uncertain. The CDR3 loop spans 14 amino acids. The germline V gene has CDR1 LNHDA and CDR2 SQIVND (reference sequence). V lost 1 base, J lost 0 bases, and 6 bases lay in between.

The chain employs TRBV28 and TRBJ1-3, with D perhaps matching TRBD1 (6 bases). The CDR3 consists of 14 residues. Trimming left V 7 bases short and J 2 bases short, with 12 bases between. CDR1 is MDHEN and CDR2 is SYDVKM in the germline V gene. CDR3 protein: CASTQTGPGNTIYF. The CDR3 coding sequence is TGTGCCAGCACGCAGACAGGTCCTGGAAACACCATATATTTT.